This T cell receptor (beta chain) was retrieved from a study of T and B cells in COVID-19 patients. Germline trimming cut 1 base from V and 1 base from J; bases unmatched to any gene: 2. The CDR3 length is 16 residues. Germline CDR1 is PRHDT and CDR2 is FYEKMQ (reference sequence). TRB rearrangements were amplified by multiplex PCR with BIOMED2 TRB-A/B primers. One entry per CDR3 protein results from TCRdb running MiXCR on the multiplex PCR reads. The top ten clones hold roughly an eighth of a sample with 10,000 or so distinct CDR3 sequences, around 30% of them seen once. Blood genomic DNA input for TRB amplification was 250-500 ng.

This chain uses TRBV13 with TRBJ1-3, with 9 bases identical to TRBD1. Sequences were obtained from blood. This TCR came from a human donor with active COVID-19. The CDR3 loop reads CASSLAGTGSGNTIYF. CDR3 in DNA: TGTGCCAGCAGCTTAGCCGGGACAGGGTCTGGAAACACCATATATTTT.